The clone carrying this T cell receptor beta chain was counted between two and nine times. The antigen remains undetermined. Using immunoSEQ multiplex PCR, the repertoire was profiled, and TCRdb retains in-frame clones only, with some absent. The sample holds 65,000 to 75,000 clones, around 84% seen once. The data were obtained in a study of OX40 agonist ivuxolimab in advanced cancers. Study conclusions and caveats: Circulating CD4+ and CD8+ T cells showed clonal expansion by week 6 at 0.1 to 3.0 mg/kg.

Anyone with autoimmune disease history or systemic immunosuppression was excluded. The source material was CD4+ or CD8+ T cells sorted from blood, sampled in a trial of the OX40 agonist ivuxolimab. This receptor was identified in an adult with an advanced solid tumor such as melanoma, head and neck, liver or kidney cancer.

The CDR3 region is CASSGSAGVQPQHF. The CDR3 DNA is TGCGCCAGCAGTGGATCGGCAGGGGTTCAGCCCCAGCATTTT. The chain is built from TRBV10-1 and TRBJ1-5; tentative D call: TRBD1 (6 bases). Germline V gene lookup returns CDR1 WNHNN and CDR2 SYGVQD (reference sequence). Trimming removed 4 bases from V and 6 bases from J, with 13 bases in between. This CDR3 contains 14 residues.